This entry concerns a single TCR beta chain. Authors' analysis steps: Researchers report that nucleated cell counts were estimated from reference gene primer amplification. Here immunoSEQ multiplex PCR was the method, and the copy in TCRdb shows in-frame clones only, minus some. The V and J calls and clone size come from that table; D and trimming were worked out from the DNA. The sample contains 55,000 to 75,000 clones, about 88% of which appear only once. Germline CDR1 reads SGHTA; CDR2 reads FQGNSA. The CDR3 consists of 13 residues. V gave up 7 bases and J gave up 5 bases; unmatched junction bases: 7. These data are taken from a study of blood T cell repertoires in COVID-19. Study summary: COVID-19 samples collected from the United States, Italy and Spain covered acute and convalescent phases. Sample material is recorded as cDNA or gDNA derived from T cells, B-cell-depleted T cells, or PBMCs.

Sample: peripheral blood. The TCR sequence derives from a human donor with active COVID-19. The donor label of this sample is uncertain. This chain uses TRBV7-2 with TRBJ2-5; TRBD2 matches 7 bases. The CDR3 spells CASTLGGVETQYF. As DNA, the CDR3 is TGTGCCAGCACCTTGGGAGGGGTTGAGACCCAGTACTTC.